The rows below give T cell receptor beta chains drawn from one sample of a study of blood T cell repertoires in COVID-19. Only in-frame clones appear in the TCRdb table, and some are missing; sequencing was by immunoSEQ multiplex PCR. The repertoire holds approximately 250,000 clones, 85% to 90% seen once, with about 4% in the top ten. The sample consisted of PBMCs or T cells enriched from blood (not recorded which). Source of these receptors: a woman between 25 and 40 years old with acute COVID-19. CDR3s include the opening cysteine and the closing phenylalanine or tryptophan. D genes are given only for firm matches. Clone size is not always given. Where it is, it says once, few, many or a class for expanded clones.

D gene: -; J gene: TRBJ2-1; V gene: TRBV27; clone size: -; CDR3 DNA: TGTGCCAGCAGTTCCATAGAACCGGTGACCTACAATGAGCAGTTCTTC; CDR3 protein: CASSSIEPVTYNEQFF
D gene: -; J gene: TRBJ2-5; V gene: TRBV5-1; clone size: -; CDR3 DNA: TGCGCCAGCAGGGAAAGGAGGATCCAAGACCAAGAGACCCAGTACTTC; CDR3 protein: CASRERRIQDQETQYF
D gene: -; J gene: TRBJ2-2; V gene: TRBV7-9; clone size: -; CDR3 DNA: TGTGCCAGCAGCCCAACACCGTGGCCGAACACCGGGGAGCTGTTTTTT; CDR3 protein: CASSPTPWPNTGELFF
D gene: TRBD1; J gene: TRBJ2-7; V gene: TRBV27; clone size: -; CDR3 DNA: TGTGCCAGCAGTTCGGGACAGGGGACCTCCTACGAGCAGTACTTC; CDR3 protein: CASSSGQGTSYEQYF
D gene: -; J gene: TRBJ2-1; V gene: TRBV19; clone size: -; CDR3 DNA: TGTGCCAGTAGTTTCTCACAGGTTTACAATGAGCAGTTCTTC; CDR3 protein: CASSFSQVYNEQFF
D gene: TRBD2; J gene: TRBJ2-7; V gene: TRBV7-2; clone size: few; CDR3 DNA: TGTGCCAGCAGCCAAGCGGGAGGACGCCACGAGCAGTACTTC; CDR3 protein: CASSQAGGRHEQYF
D gene: TRBD2; J gene: TRBJ2-1; V gene: TRBV7-3; clone size: -; CDR3 DNA: TGTGCCAGCAACGAAGGCGGGAGGGCCGCCAATGAGCAGTTCTTC; CDR3 protein: CASNEGGRAANEQFF
D gene: -; J gene: TRBJ1-1; V gene: TRBV28; clone size: -; CDR3 DNA: TGTGCCAGCAGTTTATTACAGTTAAGTGAAGCTTTCTTT; CDR3 protein: CASSLLQLSEAFF
D gene: -; J gene: TRBJ1-1; V gene: TRBV7-8; clone size: -; CDR3 DNA: TGTGCCAGCAGCGGAGGGGGACTAGCAGACACTGAAGCTTTCTTT; CDR3 protein: CASSGGGLADTEAFF
D gene: -; J gene: TRBJ2-3; V gene: TRBV24-1; clone size: -; CDR3 DNA: TGTGCCACCAGACAGGAAGATACGCAGTATTTT; CDR3 protein: CATRQEDTQYF
D gene: TRBD1; J gene: TRBJ1-4; V gene: TRBV2; clone size: -; CDR3 DNA: TGTGCCAGCAGTGTACAGGGGGGTAGGACTAATGAAAAACTGTTTTTT; CDR3 protein: CASSVQGGRTNEKLFF
D gene: TRBD1; J gene: TRBJ2-2; V gene: TRBV5-1; clone size: -; CDR3 DNA: TGCGCCAGCAGCTGGACGGGACAGGACAAGGCCGGGGAGCTGTTTTTT; CDR3 protein: CASSWTGQDKAGELFF
D gene: -; J gene: TRBJ1-2; V gene: TRBV10-3; clone size: -; CDR3 DNA: TGTGCCATCAGCGAAGGACACTCGGGTGACTATGGCTACACCTTC; CDR3 protein: CAISEGHSGDYGYTF
D gene: -; J gene: TRBJ1-6; V gene: TRBV10-3; clone size: -; CDR3 DNA: TGTGCCATCAGTGGAGGTTCCAGGGGCTCGAATTCACCCCTCCACTTT; CDR3 protein: CAISGGSRGSNSPLHF
D gene: TRBD2; J gene: TRBJ2-5; V gene: TRBV4-1; clone size: -; CDR3 DNA: TGCGCCAGCAGCCCATCGGGGGGGGGCCAGGGCGCTAGCGGGTACCAAGAGACCCAGTACTTC; CDR3 protein: CASSPSGGGQGASGYQETQYF
D gene: -; J gene: TRBJ2-6; V gene: TRBV6-5; clone size: -; CDR3 DNA: TGTGCCAGCAGCCCAGTTGGGGCCAACGTCCTGACTTTC; CDR3 protein: CASSPVGANVLTF
D gene: -; J gene: TRBJ2-7; V gene: TRBV3-1/TRBV3-2; clone size: -; CDR3 DNA: TGTGCCAGCAGGTCGGGAGAATCCCCCTACGAGCAGTACTTC; CDR3 protein: CASRSGESPYEQYF
D gene: -; J gene: TRBJ2-2; V gene: TRBV7-3; clone size: few; CDR3 DNA: TGTGCCAGCAGCCCGCGGGGTGAGATCACCGGGGAGCTGTTTTTT; CDR3 protein: CASSPRGEITGELFF
D gene: TRBD2; J gene: TRBJ2-1; V gene: TRBV28; clone size: -; CDR3 DNA: TGTGCCAGCAGCTCAATCGGGACTAGCGGGAGGTCGTTGGATGAGCAGTTCTTC; CDR3 protein: CASSSIGTSGRSLDEQFF
D gene: -; J gene: TRBJ2-7; V gene: TRBV20-1; clone size: once; CDR3 DNA: TGCAGTGCACCGTTAGTTTACGAGCAGTACTTC; CDR3 protein: CSAPLVYEQYF
D gene: TRBD2; J gene: TRBJ2-3; V gene: TRBV3-1/TRBV3-2; clone size: -; CDR3 DNA: TGTGCCAGCAGCCAAGCTTTGGGACTAGCCCTGAACACAGATACGCAGTATTTT; CDR3 protein: CASSQALGLALNTDTQYF
D gene: TRBD2; J gene: TRBJ2-7; V gene: TRBV7-6; clone size: -; CDR3 DNA: TGTGCCAGCAGTCTGACTAGCGCCTACGAGCAGTACTTC; CDR3 protein: CASSLTSAYEQYF
D gene: -; J gene: TRBJ2-1; V gene: TRBV3-1/TRBV3-2; clone size: -; CDR3 DNA: TGTGCCAGCAGCCAGCACACGGACAGTTACAATGAGCAGTTCTTC; CDR3 protein: CASSQHTDSYNEQFF
D gene: TRBD1; J gene: TRBJ1-1; V gene: TRBV12-3/TRBV12-4; clone size: -; CDR3 DNA: TGTGCCAGCAATCAACAGGGGGCACTAGCTTTCTTT; CDR3 protein: CASNQQGALAFF
D gene: -; J gene: TRBJ1-5; V gene: TRBV28; clone size: -; CDR3 DNA: TGTGCCACCTCAGGGATCGATCAGCCCCAGCATTTT; CDR3 protein: CATSGIDQPQHF
D gene: TRBD1; J gene: TRBJ1-2; V gene: TRBV9; clone size: -; CDR3 DNA: TGTGCCAGCAGCGTAATTGGGACAGGGGGTCTCACGGGCTACACCTTC; CDR3 protein: CASSVIGTGGLTGYTF
D gene: TRBD1; J gene: TRBJ2-7; V gene: TRBV4-1; clone size: once; CDR3 DNA: TGCGCCAGCAGCCAAGGACAGGGGAGCTCCTACGAGCAGTACTTC; CDR3 protein: CASSQGQGSSYEQYF
D gene: TRBD1; J gene: TRBJ2-1; V gene: TRBV3-1/TRBV3-2; clone size: once; CDR3 DNA: TGTGCCAGCAGCCGCCGGGGACAGGGCAATGAGCAGTTCTTC; CDR3 protein: CASSRRGQGNEQFF
D gene: TRBD2; J gene: TRBJ2-1; V gene: TRBV10-3; clone size: -; CDR3 DNA: TGTGCCATCAGTGATGTGGGACTAGCGGCCTACAATGAGCAGTTCTTC; CDR3 protein: CAISDVGLAAYNEQFF
D gene: -; J gene: TRBJ2-2; V gene: TRBV5-1; clone size: -; CDR3 DNA: TGCGCCAGCAGCTTTTCTTTAGCCGGGGAGCTGTTTTTT; CDR3 protein: CASSFSLAGELFF
D gene: TRBD1; J gene: TRBJ1-6; V gene: TRBV27; clone size: -; CDR3 DNA: TGTGCCAGCAGTTTAGGGACAGTGGGTAATTCACCCCTCCACTTT; CDR3 protein: CASSLGTVGNSPLHF
D gene: -; J gene: TRBJ2-3; V gene: TRBV7-2; clone size: -; CDR3 DNA: TGTGCCAGCAGCTTTAGCGGAGACACAGATACGCAGTATTTT; CDR3 protein: CASSFSGDTDTQYF
D gene: TRBD1; J gene: TRBJ2-7; V gene: TRBV24-1; clone size: few; CDR3 DNA: TGTGCCACCCCCATACAGGGGTTCTCCTACGAGCAGTACTTC; CDR3 protein: CATPIQGFSYEQYF
D gene: TRBD2; J gene: TRBJ2-1; V gene: TRBV5-1; clone size: -; CDR3 DNA: TGCGCCAGCAGCTTGAGCGGGAGGGGACTTGATGAGCAGTTCTTC; CDR3 protein: CASSLSGRGLDEQFF
D gene: TRBD2; J gene: TRBJ2-3; V gene: TRBV11-2; clone size: -; CDR3 DNA: TGTGCCAGCAGCCCCTTAGCGGGAGAAACAGATACGCAGTATTTT; CDR3 protein: CASSPLAGETDTQYF
D gene: TRBD1; J gene: TRBJ2-7; V gene: TRBV11-2; clone size: -; CDR3 DNA: TGTGCCAGCAGCCCCCGGGACAGTACGGGCTACGAGCAGTACTTC; CDR3 protein: CASSPRDSTGYEQYF
D gene: TRBD1; J gene: TRBJ2-7; V gene: TRBV7-8; clone size: -; CDR3 DNA: TGTGCCAGCAACCCCCGATTGGGGACAGGGTCCTACGAGCAGTACTTC; CDR3 protein: CASNPRLGTGSYEQYF
D gene: -; J gene: TRBJ2-5; V gene: TRBV21-1; clone size: -; CDR3 DNA: TGTGCCAGCAGCCAGAGGAGGCGGGAGGCAATATTACAAGAGACCCAGTACTTC; CDR3 protein: CASSQRRREAILQETQYF
D gene: TRBD1; J gene: TRBJ1-2; V gene: TRBV2; clone size: -; CDR3 DNA: TGTGCCAGCAGTGCGGGGCTGGGACAGGGAGTTCGTGGCTACACCTTC; CDR3 protein: CASSAGLGQGVRGYTF
D gene: TRBD1; J gene: TRBJ2-7; V gene: TRBV5-4; clone size: -; CDR3 DNA: TGTGCCAGCAGCTCACGGCAGGGGGCTGTGGACGAGCAGTACTTC; CDR3 protein: CASSSRQGAVDEQYF
D gene: TRBD1; J gene: TRBJ1-5; V gene: TRBV28; clone size: once; CDR3 DNA: TGTGCCAGCAGTCCCCCCCCGGGACAGGGGGCACAGCCCCAGCATTTT; CDR3 protein: CASSPPPGQGAQPQHF
D gene: TRBD1; J gene: TRBJ2-5; V gene: TRBV5-1; clone size: -; CDR3 DNA: TGCGCCAGCAGCCTGGGACAGGTCCAAGAGACCCAGTACTTC; CDR3 protein: CASSLGQVQETQYF
D gene: TRBD2; J gene: TRBJ2-7; V gene: TRBV6-5; clone size: few; CDR3 DNA: TGTGCCAGCACTAGCGGGATCTACGAGCAGTACTTC; CDR3 protein: CASTSGIYEQYF
D gene: -; J gene: TRBJ1-1; V gene: TRBV27; clone size: -; CDR3 DNA: TGTGCCAGCAGTTTATTAGGGGGGGCGAAAGATTCGGCTTTCTTT; CDR3 protein: CASSLLGGAKDSAFF
D gene: TRBD1; J gene: TRBJ2-7; V gene: TRBV19; clone size: -; CDR3 DNA: TGTGCCAGTAGTATAGATGTCGCAGGGGGCGGATATGGCGAGCAGTACTTC; CDR3 protein: CASSIDVAGGGYGEQYF
D gene: TRBD2; J gene: TRBJ2-2; V gene: TRBV28; clone size: -; CDR3 DNA: TGTGCCAGCATCTCTCATGGCTTAGCGGGAGGAGGGACCGGGGAGCTGTTTTTT; CDR3 protein: CASISHGLAGGGTGELFF
D gene: -; J gene: TRBJ1-2; V gene: TRBV29-1; clone size: once; CDR3 DNA: TGCAGCGTTGAAGATGAAGGGGCGCGGTATGGCTACACCTTC; CDR3 protein: CSVEDEGARYGYTF
D gene: TRBD2; J gene: TRBJ2-7; V gene: TRBV28; clone size: -; CDR3 DNA: TGTGCCAGCAGTTTTGTAGCTAGCGGGGACTACGAGCAGTACTTC; CDR3 protein: CASSFVASGDYEQYF
D gene: -; J gene: TRBJ1-5; V gene: TRBV2; clone size: -; CDR3 DNA: TGTGCCAGCAGACCGGACAGTAATCAGCCCCAGCATTTT; CDR3 protein: CASRPDSNQPQHF
D gene: -; J gene: TRBJ2-7; V gene: TRBV5-1; clone size: -; CDR3 DNA: TGCGCCAGCAGACAGGGCTGGGGATTATACGAGCAGTACTTC; CDR3 protein: CASRQGWGLYEQYF
D gene: -; J gene: TRBJ1-2; V gene: TRBV28; clone size: few; CDR3 DNA: TGTGCCAGCACCCCCCCCGGTCCAGGCGGCTACACCTTC; CDR3 protein: CASTPPGPGGYTF
D gene: TRBD1; J gene: TRBJ2-7; V gene: TRBV28; clone size: few; CDR3 DNA: TGTGCCAGCAGTGGGACAGGGGCCCTTTACGAGCAGTACTTC; CDR3 protein: CASSGTGALYEQYF
D gene: TRBD1; J gene: TRBJ2-5; V gene: TRBV6-2/TRBV6-3; clone size: -; CDR3 DNA: TGTGCCAGCAGTCCCGGGACAGAAGTGATCCAAGAGACCCAGTACTTC; CDR3 protein: CASSPGTEVIQETQYF
D gene: TRBD2; J gene: TRBJ2-7; V gene: TRBV11-2; clone size: -; CDR3 DNA: TGTGCCAGCAGCCTAGCGGGTTACGCGGGAACCCATTACGAGCAGTACTTC; CDR3 protein: CASSLAGYAGTHYEQYF
D gene: -; J gene: TRBJ1-2; V gene: TRBV29-1; clone size: -; CDR3 DNA: TGCAGCGTAAGCCGCGGGACGGACTATGGCTACACCTTC; CDR3 protein: CSVSRGTDYGYTF
D gene: TRBD1; J gene: TRBJ2-7; V gene: TRBV10-3; clone size: -; CDR3 DNA: TGTGCCATCACCGCAGGGGGCCCTCCCTTCTACGAGCAGTACTTC; CDR3 protein: CAITAGGPPFYEQYF
D gene: -; J gene: TRBJ2-1; V gene: TRBV19; clone size: -; CDR3 DNA: TGTGCCAGTAGAGACAGCTCCTACAATGAGCAGTTCTTC; CDR3 protein: CASRDSSYNEQFF
D gene: -; J gene: TRBJ2-3; V gene: TRBV19; clone size: -; CDR3 DNA: TGTGCCAGTAGGACAGTGGGCGCAGATACGCAGTATTTT; CDR3 protein: CASRTVGADTQYF